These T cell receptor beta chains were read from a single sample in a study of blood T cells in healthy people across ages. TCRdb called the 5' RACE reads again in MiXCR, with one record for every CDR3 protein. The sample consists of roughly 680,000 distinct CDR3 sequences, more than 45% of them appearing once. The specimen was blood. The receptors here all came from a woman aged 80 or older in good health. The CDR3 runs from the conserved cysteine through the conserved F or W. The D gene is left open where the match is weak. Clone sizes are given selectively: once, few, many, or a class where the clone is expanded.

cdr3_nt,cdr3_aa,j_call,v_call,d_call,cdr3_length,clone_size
TGTGCCATCGCCGGGACAGGGTCCCCGAACGAGCAGTACTTC,CAIAGTGSPNEQYF,TRBJ2-7,TRBV10-3,TRBD1,14,NA
TGTGCCAGCAGCCAAGATCGTCGGATTACAGATACGCAGTATTTT,CASSQDRRITDTQYF,TRBJ2-3,TRBV4-2,NA,15,NA
TGCGCCAGCAGCTCAGGACAGGGCCAAAACTACGAGCAGTACTTC,CASSSGQGQNYEQYF,TRBJ2-7,TRBV5-1,TRBD1,15,NA
TGCAGCGTTGATAGCCCCGGGACAGGGGCCTACGAGCAGTACTTC,CSVDSPGTGAYEQYF,TRBJ2-7,TRBV29-1,TRBD1,15,NA
TGCAGCTCGAGACGGGACAGGGTTTTCTGCGAGCAGTACTTC,CSSRRDRVFCEQYF,TRBJ2-7,TRBV29-1,TRBD1,14,few
TGTGCCAGCAGTTTCTACGGGAACTACGAGCAGTACTTC,CASSFYGNYEQYF,TRBJ2-7,TRBV28,NA,13,few
TGCGCCAGCAGGCGGGGGAGCACAGATACGCAGTATTTT,CASRRGSTDTQYF,TRBJ2-3,TRBV5-1,TRBD2,13,many
TGTGCCAGCAGTTTAGGGCGAGACGGAGATTCACCCCTCCACTTT,CASSLGRDGDSPLHF,TRBJ1-6,TRBV12-3/TRBV12-4,NA,15,NA
TGTGCCAGCAGTGAAATAGCGGGTCTCTCCTACGAGCAGTACTTC,CASSEIAGLSYEQYF,TRBJ2-7,TRBV6-1,TRBD2,15,NA
TGCGCCAGCCGTTACTCAGGGGAGCTGACCGGGGAGCTGTTTTTT,CASRYSGELTGELFF,TRBJ2-2,TRBV5-1,NA,15,few
TGTGCCTGGGCACCCGGGACAGGGAATTCACCCCTCCACTTT,CAWAPGTGNSPLHF,TRBJ1-6,TRBV30,TRBD1,14,NA
TGTGCCAGCGCTCCCGAGGGGGCCGGGGACATTCAGTACTTC,CASAPEGAGDIQYF,TRBJ2-4,TRBV6-2/TRBV6-3,TRBD1,14,many
TGTGCCAGCAGTTTAGGGCCCGGACACTATGGCTACACCTTC,CASSLGPGHYGYTF,TRBJ1-2,TRBV12-3/TRBV12-4,NA,14,many
TGTGCCAGCAGCTTACGGGGACAGACCACCTACGAGCAGTACTTC,CASSLRGQTTYEQYF,TRBJ2-7,TRBV7-3,TRBD1,15,NA
TGTGCCGGCAGCTTAGCGGTTGAGCAGTTCTTC,CAGSLAVEQFF,TRBJ2-1,TRBV7-9,NA,11,NA
TGTGCCAGCAGTTTAGTGGGTCCCGGGAACGAGCAGTTCTTC,CASSLVGPGNEQFF,TRBJ2-1,TRBV12-3/TRBV12-4,NA,14,many
TGTGCCAGCTCTCGAGGGGGGGAGACCTACGAGCAGTACTTC,CASSRGGETYEQYF,TRBJ2-7,TRBV2,NA,14,few
TGCAGTGCTAGAGACCCCGCCCTAGCGGGGGGGACAGATACGCAGTATTTT,CSARDPALAGGTDTQYF,TRBJ2-3,TRBV20-1,TRBD2,17,many
TGTGCCAGCAGTTACGGGGCCAAGGCCGTAAGGGTGGCCAAAAACATTCAGTACTTC,CASSYGAKAVRVAKNIQYF,TRBJ2-4,TRBV6-2/TRBV6-3,NA,19,few
TGCAGCGGGGGACAGCGCACAGATACGCAGTATTTT,CSGGQRTDTQYF,TRBJ2-3,TRBV29-1,TRBD1,12,many
TGTGCCAGCAGGGCCTATGAGAGCGGACACAATGAGCAGTTCTTC,CASRAYESGHNEQFF,TRBJ2-1,TRBV6-5,NA,15,NA
TGTGCCACCAGCAGGAGCGTAATGGTGTCTGGGGCCAACGTCCTGACTTTC,CATSRSVMVSGANVLTF,TRBJ2-6,TRBV15,NA,17,few
TGCAGTGCCCCGAATCCGGGACAGGGGGCCCCAGATACGCAGTATTTT,CSAPNPGQGAPDTQYF,TRBJ2-3,TRBV20-1,TRBD1,16,many
TGTGCCAGCACCCACTTCGACGAACTGTTTTTT,CASTHFDELFF,TRBJ1-4,TRBV7-9,NA,11,many
TGTGCCAGCAGTTTAGGAGCGGGAGGGCTCAATGAGCAGTTCTTC,CASSLGAGGLNEQFF,TRBJ2-1,TRBV12-3/TRBV12-4,TRBD2,15,NA
TGTGCCAGCAGTGACCCAAGCGGGACTAGCACAGATACGCAGTATTTT,CASSDPSGTSTDTQYF,TRBJ2-3,TRBV28,TRBD2,16,many
TGTGCCAGCAGCTTAGTAGCGGGGCTGGCCTACAATGAGCAGTTCTTC,CASSLVAGLAYNEQFF,TRBJ2-1,TRBV7-2,TRBD2,16,few